These T cell receptor beta chains were read from a single sample in a study of T cell repertoires in cytomegalovirus infection. Using its own MiXCR run on the reads, TCRdb lists one record per CDR3 protein. The sample holds under 850,000 distinct CDR3 sequences, roughly a third seen once. Their antigen targets remain unknown. Specimen: cultured PBMCs, collected from culture after CMV antigen stimulation. The receptor source for this set is a human donor in good health (CMV status not recorded). Some clones in this sample may be carry-over from other donors' samples. Both conserved end residues are part of each CDR3. The order of the fields is J gene, V gene, clone size, D gene, CDR3 DNA, CDR3 protein. The D gene is left open where the match is weak. Clone size is not always given. Where it is, it says once, few, many or a class for expanded clones.

J: TRBJ1-4; V: TRBV12-3/TRBV12-4; size: few; D: -; DNA: TGTGCCAGCAGTTTGGGTAGTGGTGATGAAAAACTGTTTTTT; CDR3: CASSLGSGDEKLFF
J: TRBJ2-3; V: TRBV7-6; size: many; D: TRBD2; DNA: TGTGCCAGCGCTAGCGGGGGGATCACAGATACGCAGTATTTT; CDR3: CASASGGITDTQYF
J: TRBJ1-1; V: TRBV6-5; size: few; D: TRBD1; DNA: TGTGCCAGCAGTTATTACGGGACAGCCTACGGAGGGGGTGAAGCTTTCTTT; CDR3: CASSYYGTAYGGGEAFF
J: TRBJ1-5; V: TRBV19; size: -; D: -; DNA: TGTGCCAGTAGTATGATCGCGAGCAATCAGCCCCAGCATTTT; CDR3: CASSMIASNQPQHF
J: TRBJ2-1; V: TRBV10-3; size: few; D: -; DNA: TGTGCCATCAGTGAGTCCAGGTCGCACAATGAGCAGTTCTTC; CDR3: CAISESRSHNEQFF
J: TRBJ2-4; V: TRBV7-2; size: -; D: -; DNA: TGTGCCAGCAGCTTAGTACTGGGGAGAGACATTCAGTACTTC; CDR3: CASSLVLGRDIQYF
J: TRBJ2-2; V: TRBV28; size: -; D: -; DNA: TGTGCCAGCAACCCCCGTGGGGCCGGGGAGCTGTTTTTT; CDR3: CASNPRGAGELFF
J: TRBJ2-7; V: TRBV6-1; size: -; D: -; DNA: TGTGCCAGCAGTGTCGACGGGGAGATCCTACGGGAGCAGTACTTC; CDR3: CASSVDGEILREQYF
J: TRBJ2-7; V: TRBV5-6; size: -; D: TRBD1; DNA: TGTGCCAGCAGCGTAGGGACAGGGCAGCAGTACTTC; CDR3: CASSVGTGQQYF
J: TRBJ1-4; V: TRBV7-2; size: many; D: -; DNA: TGTGCCAGCAGCACCCGATCAGCAGGGGAAAAACTGTTTTTT; CDR3: CASSTRSAGEKLFF
J: TRBJ1-6; V: TRBV4-3; size: -; D: -; DNA: TGCGCCAGCAGCCAAGATCACGGGGCTTATTCACCCCTCCACTTT; CDR3: CASSQDHGAYSPLHF
J: TRBJ1-1; V: TRBV10-3; size: -; D: -; DNA: TGTGCCATCAGTGAGTCGTCGGGAAGGAACACTGAAGCTTTCTTT; CDR3: CAISESSGRNTEAFF
J: TRBJ2-3; V: TRBV7-2; size: few; D: -; DNA: TGTGCCAGCAGCTTAAGGGGGGGGTCCCCTAGCACAGATACGCAGTATTTT; CDR3: CASSLRGGSPSTDTQYF
J: TRBJ1-1; V: TRBV6-2/TRBV6-3; size: few; D: -; DNA: TGTGCCAGCAGCCCCCTGAAGGGGGTGAACACTGAAGCTTTCTTT; CDR3: CASSPLKGVNTEAFF
J: TRBJ1-2; V: TRBV3-1; size: few; D: -; DNA: TGTGCCAGCAGCCAACGGGTGGCAAACTATGGCTACACCTTC; CDR3: CASSQRVANYGYTF
J: TRBJ2-3; V: TRBV28; size: -; D: TRBD2; DNA: TGTGCCAGCAGTTTATTGGGTAGCGGGGGGGATACGCAGTATTTT; CDR3: CASSLLGSGGDTQYF
J: TRBJ2-1; V: TRBV2; size: -; D: -; DNA: TGTGCCAGCCACTCTTACAATGAGCAGTTCTTC; CDR3: CASHSYNEQFF
J: TRBJ2-3; V: TRBV7-2; size: -; D: TRBD2; DNA: TGTGCCAGCAGCTTACTAGCGGGACCCACAGATACGCAGTATTTT; CDR3: CASSLLAGPTDTQYF
J: TRBJ1-5; V: TRBV7-6; size: many; D: -; DNA: TGTGCCAGCAGCTTGTCTATGTTCCAGCCCCAGCATTTT; CDR3: CASSLSMFQPQHF
J: TRBJ1-1; V: TRBV9; size: once; D: -; DNA: TGTGCCAGCAGCGTAGGGGGCACCATGAACACTGAAGCTTTCTTT; CDR3: CASSVGGTMNTEAFF
J: TRBJ2-1; V: TRBV6-5; size: few; D: -; DNA: TGTGCCAGCCCCACAGGGTCGATGGGTGACAATGAGCAGTTCTTC; CDR3: CASPTGSMGDNEQFF
J: TRBJ1-2; V: TRBV6-5; size: -; D: -; DNA: TGTGCCAGCAGTTACTCGACCCCGGGCCGGGGGTATGGCTACACCTTC; CDR3: CASSYSTPGRGYGYTF
J: TRBJ1-1; V: TRBV2; size: -; D: -; DNA: TGTGCCAGCAACGGACGGTTGAACACTGAAGCTTTCTTT; CDR3: CASNGRLNTEAFF
J: TRBJ2-5; V: TRBV7-8; size: few; D: TRBD2; DNA: TGTGCCAGCAGCCTTCGGACTAGCGGGGGGGCAGGGGAGACCCAGTACTTC; CDR3: CASSLRTSGGAGETQYF
J: TRBJ1-2; V: TRBV7-2; size: many; D: -; DNA: TGTGCCAGCAGCCCCCGGGTATTTAACTATGGCTACACCTTC; CDR3: CASSPRVFNYGYTF
J: TRBJ2-7; V: TRBV6-5; size: few; D: TRBD1; DNA: TGTGCCACCCAAGTCGGGACAGGGAAACCCTACGAGCAGTACTTC; CDR3: CATQVGTGKPYEQYF
J: TRBJ1-1; V: TRBV7-2; size: many; D: TRBD1; DNA: TGTGCCAGCAGCCTTTGGACAGGCAACACTGAAGCTTTCTTT; CDR3: CASSLWTGNTEAFF
J: TRBJ2-1; V: TRBV10-2; size: -; D: -; DNA: TGCGCCAGCACCGGCCCAAGCTCCTACAATGAGCAGTTCTTC; CDR3: CASTGPSSYNEQFF
J: TRBJ2-3; V: TRBV20-1; size: -; D: -; DNA: TGCAGTGCTAGTGGGGACGGGCCTAGCACAGATACGCAGTATTTT; CDR3: CSASGDGPSTDTQYF
J: TRBJ2-1; V: TRBV9; size: -; D: TRBD1; DNA: TGTGCCAGCAGCTCCCCCCCGGGACAGGAGTTGACCTACAATGAGCAGTTCTTC; CDR3: CASSSPPGQELTYNEQFF
J: TRBJ2-7; V: TRBV4-3; size: -; D: -; DNA: TGCGCCAGCAGCCAAGATTCGAGGGGCACCGAGCAGTACTTC; CDR3: CASSQDSRGTEQYF